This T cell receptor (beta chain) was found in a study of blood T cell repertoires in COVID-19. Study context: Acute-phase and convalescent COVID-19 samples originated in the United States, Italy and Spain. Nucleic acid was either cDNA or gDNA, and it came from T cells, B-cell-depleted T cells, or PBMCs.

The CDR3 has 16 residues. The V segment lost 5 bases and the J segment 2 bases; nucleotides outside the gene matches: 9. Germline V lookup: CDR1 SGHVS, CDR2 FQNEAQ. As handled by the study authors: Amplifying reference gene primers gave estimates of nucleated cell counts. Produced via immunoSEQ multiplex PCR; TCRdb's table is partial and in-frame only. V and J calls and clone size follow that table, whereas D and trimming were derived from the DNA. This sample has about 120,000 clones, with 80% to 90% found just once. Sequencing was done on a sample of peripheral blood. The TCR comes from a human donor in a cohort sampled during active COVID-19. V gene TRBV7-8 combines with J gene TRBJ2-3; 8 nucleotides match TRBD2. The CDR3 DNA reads TGTGCCAGCAGCCAGGGGCTAGCGGGCAACACAGATACGCAGTATTTT. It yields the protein CASSQGLAGNTDTQYF.